This paragraph covers one T cell receptor beta chain sequence. Its antigen remains unknown. V lost 6 bases, J lost 5 bases, and 10 bases stayed unmatched. CDR3 length: 15 residues. The germline gives CDR1 MNHNY, CDR2 SVGAGI (reference sequence). The table came from immunoSEQ multiplex PCR; TCRdb's copy has only in-frame clones and leaves some out. In the table there are tens of thousands of clones, over 70% of which are singletons. This sample is part of a study of OX40 agonist ivuxolimab in advanced cancers. Study-level results: Among the lowest levels of clonal expansion were found in partial responders at 0.1-3.0 mg/kg.

This specimen consisted of CD4+ or CD8+ T cells sorted from blood, obtained in a trial of the OX40 agonist ivuxolimab. The source is an adult with an advanced solid tumor such as melanoma, head and neck, liver or kidney cancer. This sequence joins TRBV6-6 and TRBJ2-5; TRBD1 aligns across 9 bases. The CDR3 is CASSPAGTGRETQYF. CDR3 coding DNA: TGTGCCAGCAGCCCGGCCGGGACAGGGAGGGAGACCCAGTACTTC.